This T cell receptor (beta chain) was found in a study of blood T cell repertoires in COVID-19. Study-level information: Some COVID-19 samples were acute and others convalescent; all came from the United States, Italy and Spain. Nucleic acid was either cDNA or gDNA, and it came from T cells, B-cell-depleted T cells, or PBMCs.

A few counts support this clone. This table comes from immunoSEQ multiplex PCR, and its TCRdb copy is limited to in-frame clones, with some not included. This sample has around 170,000 clones, with 85% to 90% found just once. V gave up 4 bases and J gave up 7 bases, with 11 bases separating them. The CDR3 runs 13 residues. The chain is built from TRBV12-3 or TRBV12-4 and TRBJ1-5; D gene ambiguous. Sequenced: peripheral blood. The TCR comes from a man over 45 with active or convalescent COVID-19. The CDR3 DNA sequence: TGTGCCAGCAGTTACGGGGTGGGGCAGCCCCAGCATTTT. This codes for CASSYGVGQPQHF.